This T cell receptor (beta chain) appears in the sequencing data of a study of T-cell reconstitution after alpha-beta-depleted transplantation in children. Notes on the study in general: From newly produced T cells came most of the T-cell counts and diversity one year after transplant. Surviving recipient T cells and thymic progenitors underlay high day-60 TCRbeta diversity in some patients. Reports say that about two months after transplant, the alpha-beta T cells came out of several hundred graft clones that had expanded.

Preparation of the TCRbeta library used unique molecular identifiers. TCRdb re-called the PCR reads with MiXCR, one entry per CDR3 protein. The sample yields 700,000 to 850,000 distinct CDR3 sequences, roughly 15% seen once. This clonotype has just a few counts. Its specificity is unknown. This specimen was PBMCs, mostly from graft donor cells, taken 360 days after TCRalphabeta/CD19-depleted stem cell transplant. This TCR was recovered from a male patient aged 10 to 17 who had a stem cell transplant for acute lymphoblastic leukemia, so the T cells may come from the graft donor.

The CDR3 loop reads CASSQPGRGNRNTEAFF. In DNA form, the CDR3 reads TGTGCCAGCAGCCAACCTGGACGGGGAAATCGGAACACTGAAGCTTTCTTT. This chain links TRBV4-2 with TRBJ1-1; D is undetermined. With 2 bases removed from V and 1 base from J, the gap between germline ends came to 17 bases. This CDR3 has 17 residues. Germline assignment: CDR1 LGHNA and CDR2 YNFKEQ.